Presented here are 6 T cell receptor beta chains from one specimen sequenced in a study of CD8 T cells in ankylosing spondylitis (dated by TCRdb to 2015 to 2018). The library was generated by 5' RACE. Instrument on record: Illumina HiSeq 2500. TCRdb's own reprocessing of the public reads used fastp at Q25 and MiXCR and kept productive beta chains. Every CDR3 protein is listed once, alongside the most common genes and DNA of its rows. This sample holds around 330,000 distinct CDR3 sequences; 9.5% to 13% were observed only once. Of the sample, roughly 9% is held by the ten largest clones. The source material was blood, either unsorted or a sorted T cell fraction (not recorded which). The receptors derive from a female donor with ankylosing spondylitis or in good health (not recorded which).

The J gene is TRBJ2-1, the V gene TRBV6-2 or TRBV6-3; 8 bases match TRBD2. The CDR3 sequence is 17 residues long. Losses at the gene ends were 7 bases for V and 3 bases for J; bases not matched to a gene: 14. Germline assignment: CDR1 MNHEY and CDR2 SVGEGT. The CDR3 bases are TGTGCCAGCACCCAAGGAAAACTAGCGGCGGACTACAATGAGCAGTTCTTC. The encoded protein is CASTQGKLAADYNEQFF.

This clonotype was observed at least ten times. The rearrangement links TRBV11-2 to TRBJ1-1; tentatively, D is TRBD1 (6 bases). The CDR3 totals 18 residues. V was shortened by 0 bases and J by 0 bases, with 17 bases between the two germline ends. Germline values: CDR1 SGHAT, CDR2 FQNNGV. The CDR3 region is CASSLEYRVASMNTEAFF. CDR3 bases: TGTGCCAGCAGCTTAGAATACAGGGTCGCCTCTATGAACACTGAAGCTTTCTTT.

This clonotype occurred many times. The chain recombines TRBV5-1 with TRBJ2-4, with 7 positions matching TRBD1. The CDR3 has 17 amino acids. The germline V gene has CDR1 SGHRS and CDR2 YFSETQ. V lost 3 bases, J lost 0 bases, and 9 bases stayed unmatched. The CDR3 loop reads CASSSWDSTLAKNIQYF. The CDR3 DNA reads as TGCGCCAGCAGCTCGTGGGACAGCACGCTAGCCAAAAACATTCAGTACTTC. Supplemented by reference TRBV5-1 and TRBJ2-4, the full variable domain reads KAGVTQTPRYLIKTRGQQVTLSCSPISGHRSVSWYQQTPGQGLQFLFEYFSETQRNKGNFPGRFSGRQFSNSRSEMNVSTLELGDSALYLCASSSWDSTLAKNIQYFGAGTRLSVL.

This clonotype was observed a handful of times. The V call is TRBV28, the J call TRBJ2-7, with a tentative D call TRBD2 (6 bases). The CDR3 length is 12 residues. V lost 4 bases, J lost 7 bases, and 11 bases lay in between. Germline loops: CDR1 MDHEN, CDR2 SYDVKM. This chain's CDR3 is CASSSLAREQYF. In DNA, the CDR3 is TGTGCCAGCAGTTCACTAGCAAGGGAGCAGTACTTC.

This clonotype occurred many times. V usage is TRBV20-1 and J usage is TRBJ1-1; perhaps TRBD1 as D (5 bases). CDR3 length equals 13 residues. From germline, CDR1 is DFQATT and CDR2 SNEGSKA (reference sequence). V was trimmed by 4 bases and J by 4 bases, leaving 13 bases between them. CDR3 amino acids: CSANRNRPTEAFF. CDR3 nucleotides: TGCAGTGCTAATCGTAACAGGCCCACTGAAGCTTTCTTT.

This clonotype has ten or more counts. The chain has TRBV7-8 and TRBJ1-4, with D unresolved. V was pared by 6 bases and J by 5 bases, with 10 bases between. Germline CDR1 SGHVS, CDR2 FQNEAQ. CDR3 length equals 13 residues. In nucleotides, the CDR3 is TGTGCCAGCAGACACGACGGAAATGAAAAACTGTTTTTT. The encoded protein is CASRHDGNEKLFF.